A single sample gave rise to the 20 T cell receptor beta chains below, sequenced in a study of blood T cell repertoires in COVID-19. Assay used: immunoSEQ multiplex PCR; TCRdb lists only in-frame clones, some missing. This sample yields 160,000 or so clones, of which approximately 81% are seen a single time; about 6% belongs to the top ten. Source material: PBMCs or T cells enriched from blood (not recorded which). Receptors were obtained from a woman in her forties with acute COVID-19.

The genes are TRBV5-1 and TRBJ2-5; possibly TRBD2 for D (5 bases). Germline lookup yields CDR1 SGHRS and CDR2 YFSETQ. The germline V and J ends were trimmed by 3 bases and 1 base, with 10 bases remaining between them. This CDR3 is 14 amino acids long. The CDR3 sequence: CASSSTDSQETQYF. The CDR3 DNA follows: TGCGCCAGCAGCTCGACGGACTCCCAAGAGACCCAGTACTTC.

V is TRBV19 and J is TRBJ1-5; 8 nucleotides line up with TRBD1. Germline loops: CDR1 LNHDA, CDR2 SQIVND (reference sequence). V lost 7 bases to trimming and J lost 4 bases; unmatched junction nucleotides: 3. The CDR3 extends over 13 amino acids. The CDR3: CASNTGGNQPQHF. CDR3 DNA sequence: TGTGCCAGTAACACAGGGGGAAATCAGCCCCAGCATTTT.

V is TRBV11-2 and J is TRBJ1-1; maybe TRBD1 (6 bases). Trimming stripped 8 bases from V and 0 bases from J, with 13 bases between. This CDR3 has 14 residues. CDR1 is SGHAT, CDR2 FQNNGV, per germline. The CDR3 DNA is TGTGCCAGCGGTAATACAGGGATGAACACTGAAGCTTTCTTT. Translated, it gives CASGNTGMNTEAFF. Based on the CDR3 plus reference TRBV11-2 and TRBJ1-1, the full variable domain is EAGVAQSPRYKIIEKRQSVAFWCNPISGHATLYWYQQILGQGPKLLIQFQNNGVVDDSQLPKDRFSAERLKGVDSTLKIQPAKLEDSAVYLCASGNTGMNTEAFFGQGTRLTVV.

The chain joins TRBV2 to TRBJ1-2, with unresolved D. Germline loops: CDR1 SNHLY, CDR2 FYNNEI. V gave up 2 bases and J gave up 3 bases, with 4 bases separating them. The CDR3 is 12 residues long. In DNA form, the CDR3 reads TGTGCCAGCAGTGAATCTTACTATGGCTACACCTTC. This translates into CASSESYYGYTF. The full variable domain, rest sourced from reference TRBV2 and TRBJ1-2, is EPEVTQTPSHQVTQMGQEVILRCVPISNHLYFYWYRQILGQKVEFLVSFYNNEISEKSEIFDDQFSVERPDGSNFTLKIRSTKLEDSAMYFCASSESYYGYTFGSGTRLTVV.

To note about this clone: The sample contains more than one DNA sequence encoding this CDR3. V is TRBV5-1 and J is TRBJ2-2; no reliable D call. Germline CDR1 is SGHRS and CDR2 is YFSETQ. The V end lost 1 base, the J end lost 5 bases, and 6 bases lay between the germline ends. The CDR3 spans 13 residues. The CDR3 nucleotides are TGCGCCAGCAGCTTGTTAGAAACCGGGGAGCTGTTTTTT. Translating gives CASSLLETGELFF.

The V call is TRBV11-3, the J call TRBJ2-1, with 11 bases aligning to TRBD2. The ends lost 5 bases at V and 7 bases at J; junction bases unmatched: 10. This CDR3 region has 16 residues. CDR1 is SGHNT and CDR2 is YENEEA in the germline V gene. The CDR3 spells CASSEETSGSYNEQFF. CDR3 sequence (DNA): TGTGCCAGCAGCGAGGAAACTAGCGGGAGTTATAATGAGCAGTTCTTC.

This chain joins TRBV18 and TRBJ1-2; TRBD1 matches at 8 bases. The germline V gene encodes CDR1 KGHSH and CDR2 LQKENI. This CDR3 comprises 17 residues. V gave up 3 bases and J gave up 6 bases; unmatched junction bases: 15. The CDR3 protein is CASSPNHGDRQGDGYTF. The CDR3 DNA follows: TGTGCCAGCTCACCTAACCATGGGGACAGGCAGGGGGATGGCTACACCTTC.

V is TRBV7-2 and J is TRBJ2-5, with D tentatively TRBD2 (6 bases). V lost 2 bases, J lost 2 bases, and 18 bases lay in between. Per the germline V gene, CDR1 is SGHTA and CDR2 is FQGNSA. This CDR3 has 17 residues. This chain's CDR3 is CASSLSFSLAHQETQYF. The CDR3 region has the DNA TGTGCCAGCAGCTTATCCTTCAGCCTAGCGCATCAAGAGACCCAGTACTTC.

The V gene is TRBV9, the J gene TRBJ1-2, with 9 nucleotides matching TRBD1. V lost 4 bases, J lost 4 bases, and 5 bases stayed unmatched. Germline lookup yields CDR1 SGDLS and CDR2 YYNGEE. This CDR3 region has 14 residues. The chain's CDR3 is CASSPGTGIYGYTF. DNA for the CDR3: TGTGCCAGCAGCCCTGGGACAGGGATCTATGGCTACACCTTC.

This clone showed up many times. This sequence joins TRBV29-1 and TRBJ1-4; 7 bases align to TRBD1. Germline assignment: CDR1 SQVTM and CDR2 ANQGSEA. CDR3 length equals 14 residues. The V and J ends lost 4 bases and 12 bases, in that order; junction bases with no gene match: 14. CDR3 DNA: TGCAGCGTTGGCGACAGGGTAAACCTTCGTGAACTGTTTTTT. Protein sequence: CSVGDRVNLRELFF.

The chain carries TRBV7-2 and TRBJ2-5; D possibly corresponds to TRBD1 (5 bases). The germline CDR1 and CDR2 sequences are SGHTA and FQGNSA. This CDR3 is built from 15 residues. With 1 base removed from V and 2 bases from J, the gap between germline ends came to 11 bases. The DNA for the CDR3 is TGTGCCAGCAGCTTAGGATTGGGGCCGCAAGAGACCCAGTACTTC. Translating gives CASSLGLGPQETQYF.

CDR3 sequence reads: CSVDPSGRDEQFF. The CDR3 DNA reads TGCAGCGTTGATCCTAGCGGGAGGGATGAGCAGTTCTTC. The chain has TRBV29-1 and TRBJ2-1; 12 positions match TRBD2. This CDR3 contains 13 residues. The V gene end was trimmed by 3 bases and the J gene end by 8 bases; junction bases not matched to a gene: 2. Looked up from germline, CDR1 is SQVTM and CDR2 is ANQGSEA.

This clone has only a few counts. The chain uses TRBV6-6 and TRBJ2-2; 8 nucleotides line up with TRBD2. There are 17 residues in the CDR3. Germline CDR1 MNHNY, CDR2 SVGAGI (reference sequence). Losses at the gene ends were 5 bases for V and 5 bases for J; bases not matched to a gene: 13. CDR3 sequence: CASSPFISGRRTGELFF. The CDR3 DNA is TGTGCCAGCAGTCCCTTTATCAGCGGGAGAAGAACCGGGGAGCTGTTTTTT.

V and J are TRBV11-3 and TRBJ1-2, with 9 bases matching TRBD1. The J segment lost 7 bases and the V segment lost 5 bases, leaving 8 bases of the junction unmatched. In germline, CDR1 is SGHNT, CDR2 YENEEA. The CDR3 length is 14 residues. In DNA form, the CDR3 reads TGTGCCAGCAGCCGTCAGGGACAGGGTATTGGCTACACCTTC. This sequence encodes CASSRQGQGIGYTF.

The chain couples TRBV6-2 or TRBV6-3 to TRBJ1-1; D perhaps matches TRBD1 (5 bases). From germline, CDR1 is MNHEY and CDR2 SVGEGT. The V end lost 2 bases, the J end lost 0 bases, and 16 bases lay between the germline ends. The CDR3 is made up of 17 amino acids. The CDR3 nucleotides read TGTGCCAGCAGTTACGGGGCCCAGACGGTATTGAACACTGAAGCTTTCTTT. This encodes CASSYGAQTVLNTEAFF.

This clone was seen only once. The junction differs from germline at one of its ends, possibly a read error. This sequence joins TRBV19 and TRBJ1-2, with 8 positions matching TRBD1. CDR1 and CDR2 (germline): LNHDA, SQIVND (reference sequence). The CDR3 is made up of 14 amino acids. CDR3: CASSRTGKDYGYTF. The CDR3 DNA follows: TGTGCCAGCAGTAGGACAGGGAAGGACTATGGCTACACCTTC.

This chain connects TRBV5-1 to TRBJ2-2; perhaps TRBD1 as D (5 bases). Looked up from germline, CDR1 is SGHRS and CDR2 is YFSETQ. V lost 5 bases to trimming and J lost 10 bases, with 15 bases between them. This CDR3 has 13 residues. This CDR3 reads CASRHPQGVELFF. The CDR3 DNA sequence: TGCGCCAGCAGACACCCCCAGGGCGTGGAGCTGTTTTTT.

This rearrangement joins TRBV19 to TRBJ1-3; a possible D gene is TRBD1 (6 bases). This CDR3 has 17 amino acids. Germline V gene lookup returns CDR1 LNHDA and CDR2 SQIVND (reference sequence). Trimming removed 3 bases at V and 0 bases at J, with 15 bases between. The CDR3 loop is CASSIVGQFSSGNTIYF. The CDR3 bases are TGTGCCAGTAGTATTGTTGGACAGTTTTCCTCTGGAAACACCATATATTTT.

The V call is TRBV4-1, the J call TRBJ2-7, with D possibly matching TRBD1 (6 bases). This CDR3 is built from 13 residues. CDR1 is MGHRA, CDR2 YSYEKL, per germline. Trimming removed 2 bases at V and 6 bases at J, with 11 bases between. Here the CDR3 reads CASSQQGLAEQYF. CDR3 coding DNA: TGCGCCAGCAGCCAACAGGGGTTGGCCGAGCAGTACTTC.

This clone was recorded a few times. The chain employs TRBV7-8 and TRBJ1-1; 10 bases fit TRBD1. The V segment lost 2 bases and the J segment 5 bases; nucleotides outside the gene matches: 5. Germline values: CDR1 SGHVS, CDR2 FQNEAQ. The CDR3 is 15 amino acids. CDR3 bases: TGTGCCAGCAGCTTACTCGACAGGGGGCGAACTGAAGCTTTCTTT. It encodes CASSLLDRGRTEAFF. The full variable domain, in which reference TRBV7-8 and TRBJ1-1 provide the parts outside the CDR3, is GAGVSQSPRYKVAKRGQDVALRCDPISGHVSLFWYQQALGQGPEFLTYFQNEAQLDKSGLPSDRFFAERPEGSVSTLKIQRTQQEDSAVYLCASSLLDRGRTEAFFGQGTRLTVV.